This TCR beta chain was identified in a study of cytomegalovirus exposure and HLA in healthy donors. Study-level findings and limits: Follow-up analysis later connected one missense variant in DCLRE1C with trimming of TCR beta V- and J-genes.

Researchers ran the PCR with 60 Vbeta and 13 Jbeta primers. Some clones are missing from TCRdb's copy, which holds only in-frame ones; the method was immunoSEQ multiplex PCR. The sample lists some 110,000 clones, approximately 79% occurring once. About this clone: Its antigen is unidentified.

The V gene end was trimmed by 2 bases and the J gene end by 4 bases; junction bases not matched to a gene: 8. Germline CDR1 is MGHDK and CDR2 is SYGVNS. This CDR3 region has 16 residues. Sequencing was performed on PBMCs. The rearrangement joins TRBV25-1 to TRBJ2-3; TRBD2 aligns across 8 bases. This receptor was identified in a man aged 60-69 years in good health and CMV-seropositive. The CDR3 region is CASSEPLKLAADTQYF. CDR3 in DNA: TGTGCCAGCAGTGAACCCCTCAAACTAGCGGCAGATACGCAGTATTTT.